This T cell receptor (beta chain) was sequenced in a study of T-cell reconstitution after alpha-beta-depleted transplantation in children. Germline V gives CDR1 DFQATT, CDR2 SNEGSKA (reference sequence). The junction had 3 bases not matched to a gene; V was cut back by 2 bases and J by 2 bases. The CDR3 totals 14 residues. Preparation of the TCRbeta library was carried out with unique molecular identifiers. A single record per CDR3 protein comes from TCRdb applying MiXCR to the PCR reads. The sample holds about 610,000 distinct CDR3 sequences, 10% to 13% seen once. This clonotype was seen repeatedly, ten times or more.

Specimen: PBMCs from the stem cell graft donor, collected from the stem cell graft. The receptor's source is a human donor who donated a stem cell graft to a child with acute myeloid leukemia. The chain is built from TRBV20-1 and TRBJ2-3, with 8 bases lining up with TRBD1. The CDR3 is CSARWTGTTDTQYF. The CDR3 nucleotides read TGCAGTGCTAGATGGACAGGGACCACAGATACGCAGTATTTT.